The next 3 T cell receptor beta chains were all read from a single sample in a study of blood T cell repertoires in COVID-19. Repertoires were generated with immunoSEQ multiplex PCR, while TCRdb's copy carries only in-frame clones and drops some. The table lists some 270,000 clones, 85% to 95% of them singletons, with 2.8% in the top ten. The sequenced material came from PBMCs or T cells enriched from blood (not recorded which). All receptors come from a man in his forties who had been exposed to COVID-19.

The CDR3 loop is CASSYSTQGNTIYF. CDR3 sequence (DNA): TGTGCCAGCAGTTACTCGACACAGGGAAACACCATATATTTT. The rearrangement uses TRBV6-5 and TRBJ1-3, with D hard to call. The V end was cut by 0 bases, the J end by 4 bases, with 7 bases between. The germline V gene encodes CDR1 MNHEY and CDR2 SVGAGI. This CDR3 is 14 amino acids long.

The J gene is TRBJ2-5, the V gene TRBV7-9, with D possibly matching TRBD1 (5 bases). The germline V gene has CDR1 SEHNR and CDR2 FQNEAQ (reference sequence). V was shortened by 4 bases and J by 2 bases, with 11 bases between the two germline ends. The CDR3 spans 14 residues. The CDR3 protein is CASSYKQAQETQYF. The CDR3 DNA reads as TGTGCCAGCAGCTATAAACAGGCTCAAGAGACCCAGTACTTC. Variable domain in full (rest from reference TRBV7-9 and TRBJ2-5): DTGVSQNPRHKITKRGQNVTFRCDPISEHNRLYWYRQTLGQGPEFLTYFQNEAQLEKSRLLSDRFSAERPKGSFSTLEIQRTEQGDSAMYLCASSYKQAQETQYFGPGTRLLVL.

The chain uses TRBV19 and TRBJ1-5, with TRBD1 identical over 8 bases. CDR3 size: 15 residues. With 7 bases clipped from V and 6 bases from J, the junction kept 11 bases outside the gene matches. Germline V gene sequence: CDR1 LNHDA, CDR2 SQIVND (reference sequence). CDR3 loop: CASKTTDRAIQPQHF. The CDR3 DNA is TGTGCCAGTAAAACTACGGACAGGGCCATTCAGCCCCAGCATTTT. The full variable domain, completed using reference TRBV19 and TRBJ1-5, is DGGITQSPKYLFRKEGQNVTLSCEQNLNHDAMYWYRQDPGQGLRLIYYSQIVNDFQKGDIAEGYSVSREKKESFPLTVTSAQKNPTAFYLCASKTTDRAIQPQHFGDGTRLSIL.